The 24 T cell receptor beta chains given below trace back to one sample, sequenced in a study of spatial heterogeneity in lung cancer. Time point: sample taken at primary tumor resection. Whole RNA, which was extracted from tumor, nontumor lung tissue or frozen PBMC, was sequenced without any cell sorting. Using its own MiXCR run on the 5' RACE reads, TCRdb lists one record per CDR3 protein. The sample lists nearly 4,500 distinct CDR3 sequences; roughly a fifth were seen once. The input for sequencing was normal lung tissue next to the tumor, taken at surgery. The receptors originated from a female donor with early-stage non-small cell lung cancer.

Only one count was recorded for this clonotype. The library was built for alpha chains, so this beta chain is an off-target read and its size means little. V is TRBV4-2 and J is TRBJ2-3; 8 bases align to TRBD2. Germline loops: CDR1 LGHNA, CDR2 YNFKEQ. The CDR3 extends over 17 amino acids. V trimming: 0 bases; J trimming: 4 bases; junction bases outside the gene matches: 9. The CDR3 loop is CASSQDTRGAGADTQYF. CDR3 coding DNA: TGTGCCAGCAGCCAAGATACGCGGGGGGCCGGGGCAGATACGCAGTATTTT.

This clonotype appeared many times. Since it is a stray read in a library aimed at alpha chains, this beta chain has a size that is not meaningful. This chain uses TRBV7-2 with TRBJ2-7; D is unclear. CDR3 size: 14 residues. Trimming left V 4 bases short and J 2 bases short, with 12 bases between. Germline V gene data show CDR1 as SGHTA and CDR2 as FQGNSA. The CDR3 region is CASSYLGRTYEQYF. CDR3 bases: TGTGCCAGCAGCTACTTGGGCCGAACCTACGAGCAGTACTTC.

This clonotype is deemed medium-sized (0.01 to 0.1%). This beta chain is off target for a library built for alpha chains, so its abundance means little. The CDR3 protein is CASSERGQPYGYTF. The DNA for the CDR3 is TGTGCCAGCAGTGAAAGGGGACAGCCCTATGGCTACACCTTC. The rearrangement links TRBV2 to TRBJ1-2; 7 bases map to TRBD1. V trimming: 2 bases; J trimming: 4 bases; junction bases outside the gene matches: 4. The germline V gene encodes CDR1 SNHLY and CDR2 FYNNEI. The CDR3 runs to 14 residues.

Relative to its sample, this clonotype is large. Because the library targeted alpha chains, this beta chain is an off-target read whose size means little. The CDR3 loop reads CASSLETANQETQYF. Written as DNA, the CDR3 is TGCGCCAGCAGCTTGGAGACAGCCAACCAAGAGACCCAGTACTTC. The chain links TRBV5-1 to TRBJ2-5, with D possibly TRBD1 on 5 matching bases. CDR3 length equals 15 residues. V dropped 0 bases and J dropped 0 bases, with 9 bases sitting between them. Germline CDR1 and CDR2: SGHRS and YFSETQ.

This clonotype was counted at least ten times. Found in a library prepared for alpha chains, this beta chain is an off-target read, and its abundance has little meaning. Here the CDR3 reads CASSPDRVVTGELFF. The CDR3 region has the DNA TGTGCCAGCAGCCCAGACAGGGTAGTGACCGGGGAGCTGTTTTTT. This chain joins TRBV7-9 and TRBJ2-2, with 7 bases lining up with TRBD1. V was clipped by 5 bases and J by 5 bases; unmatched bases: 8. CDR3 length equals 15 residues. Per the germline V gene, CDR1 is SEHNR and CDR2 is FQNEAQ (reference sequence).

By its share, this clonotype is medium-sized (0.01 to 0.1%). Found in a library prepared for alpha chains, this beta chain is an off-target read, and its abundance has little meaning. DNA of the CDR3: TGTGCCAGCAGCTCCCGACTAGCGGGAGGGCGTGGCATTCAGTACTTC. This gives the protein CASSSRLAGGRGIQYF. The chain uses TRBV7-2 and TRBJ2-4, with TRBD2 identical over 14 bases. The V and J ends lost 4 bases and 9 bases, in that order; junction bases with no gene match: 8. The CDR3 length is 16 residues. Germline V gene sequence: CDR1 SGHTA, CDR2 FQGNSA.

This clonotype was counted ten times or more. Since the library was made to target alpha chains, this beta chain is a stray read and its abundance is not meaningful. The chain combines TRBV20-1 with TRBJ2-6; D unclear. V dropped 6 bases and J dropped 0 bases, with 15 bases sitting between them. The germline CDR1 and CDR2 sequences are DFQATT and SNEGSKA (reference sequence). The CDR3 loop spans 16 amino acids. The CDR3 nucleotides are TGCAGTGCCCCCAGCCTAGGAGTCTCTGGGGCCAACGTCCTGACTTTC. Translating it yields CSAPSLGVSGANVLTF.

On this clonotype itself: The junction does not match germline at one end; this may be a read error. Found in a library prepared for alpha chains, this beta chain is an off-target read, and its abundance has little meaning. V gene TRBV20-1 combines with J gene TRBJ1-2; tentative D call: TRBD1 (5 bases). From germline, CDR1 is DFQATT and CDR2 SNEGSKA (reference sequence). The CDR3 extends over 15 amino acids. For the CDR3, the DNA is TGCAGTGCTAGAGATCGGGCAGGGATTAACTATGGCTTCACCTTC. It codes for CSARDRAGINYGFTF.

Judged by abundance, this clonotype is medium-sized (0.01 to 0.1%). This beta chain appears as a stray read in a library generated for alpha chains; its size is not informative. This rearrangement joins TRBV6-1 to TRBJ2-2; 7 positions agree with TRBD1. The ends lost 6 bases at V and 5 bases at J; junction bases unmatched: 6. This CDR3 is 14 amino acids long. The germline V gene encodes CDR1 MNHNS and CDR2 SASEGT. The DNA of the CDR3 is TGTGCCAGCAGCAGCCTACAGGGGACCGGGGAGCTGTTTTTT. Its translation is CASSSLQGTGELFF.

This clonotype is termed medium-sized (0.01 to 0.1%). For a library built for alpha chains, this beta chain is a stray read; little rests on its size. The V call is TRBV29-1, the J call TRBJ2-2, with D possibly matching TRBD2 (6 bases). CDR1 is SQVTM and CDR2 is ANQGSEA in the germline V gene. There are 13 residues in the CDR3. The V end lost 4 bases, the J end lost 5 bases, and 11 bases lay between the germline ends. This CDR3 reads CSVAPGGTGELFF. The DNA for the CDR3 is TGCAGCGTTGCGCCAGGAGGGACCGGGGAGCTGTTTTTT.

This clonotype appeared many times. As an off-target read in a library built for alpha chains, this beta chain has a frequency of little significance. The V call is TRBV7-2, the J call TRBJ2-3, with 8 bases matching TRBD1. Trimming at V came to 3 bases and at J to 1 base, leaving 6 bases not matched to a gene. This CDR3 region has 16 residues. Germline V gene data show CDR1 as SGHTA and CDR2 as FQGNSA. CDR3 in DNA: TGTGCCAGCAGCTTGGGGGCAGGGGGCGGCACAGATACGCAGTATTTT. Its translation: CASSLGAGGGTDTQYF.

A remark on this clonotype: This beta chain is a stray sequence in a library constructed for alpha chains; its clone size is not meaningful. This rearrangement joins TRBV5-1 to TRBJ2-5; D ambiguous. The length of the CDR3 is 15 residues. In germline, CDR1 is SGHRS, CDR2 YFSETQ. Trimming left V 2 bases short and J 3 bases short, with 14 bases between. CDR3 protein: CASSFEGNTEETQYF. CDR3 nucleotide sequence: TGCGCCAGCAGCTTCGAAGGGAACACCGAAGAGACCCAGTACTTC.

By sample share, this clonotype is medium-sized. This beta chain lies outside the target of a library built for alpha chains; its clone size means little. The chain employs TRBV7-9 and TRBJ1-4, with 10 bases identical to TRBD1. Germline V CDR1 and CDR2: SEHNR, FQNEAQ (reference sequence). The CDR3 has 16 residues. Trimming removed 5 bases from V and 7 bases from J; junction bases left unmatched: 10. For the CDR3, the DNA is TGTGCCAGCAGCCCGACACGACAGGGGGCAATTGAAAAACTGTTTTTT. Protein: CASSPTRQGAIEKLFF. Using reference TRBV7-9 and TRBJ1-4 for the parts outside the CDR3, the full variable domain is DTGVSQNPRHKITKRGQNVTFRCDPISEHNRLYWYRQTLGQGPEFLTYFQNEAQLEKSRLLSDRFSAERPKGSFSTLEIQRTEQGDSAMYLCASSPTRQGAIEKLFFGSGTQLSVL.

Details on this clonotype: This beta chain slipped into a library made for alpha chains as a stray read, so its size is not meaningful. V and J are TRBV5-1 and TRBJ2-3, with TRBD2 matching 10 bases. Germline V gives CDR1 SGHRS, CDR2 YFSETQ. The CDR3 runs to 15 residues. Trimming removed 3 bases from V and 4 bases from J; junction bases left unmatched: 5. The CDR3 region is CASSSGLAVADTQYF. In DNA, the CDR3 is TGCGCCAGCAGCTCAGGACTAGCGGTGGCAGATACGCAGTATTTT.

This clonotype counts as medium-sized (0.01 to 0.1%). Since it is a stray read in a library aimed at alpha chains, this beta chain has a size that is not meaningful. DNA for the CDR3: TGTGCCAGCAGAAACTTAGCGGGAGTAGCCAAAAACATTCAGTACTTC. It codes for CASRNLAGVAKNIQYF. The gene calls are TRBV12-3 or TRBV12-4 and TRBJ2-4; TRBD2 matches 9 bases. Trimming at V came to 6 bases and at J to 0 bases, leaving 6 bases not matched to a gene. This CDR3 contains 16 residues.

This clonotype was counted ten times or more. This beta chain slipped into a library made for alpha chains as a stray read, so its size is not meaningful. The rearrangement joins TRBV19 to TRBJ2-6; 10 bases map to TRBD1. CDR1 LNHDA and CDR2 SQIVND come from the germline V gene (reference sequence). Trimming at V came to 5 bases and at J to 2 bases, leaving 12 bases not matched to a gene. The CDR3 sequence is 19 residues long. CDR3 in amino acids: CASSPHRRQGAPGANVLTF. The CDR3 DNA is TGTGCCAGTAGTCCACACCGGAGACAGGGGGCGCCTGGGGCCAACGTCCTGACTTTC.

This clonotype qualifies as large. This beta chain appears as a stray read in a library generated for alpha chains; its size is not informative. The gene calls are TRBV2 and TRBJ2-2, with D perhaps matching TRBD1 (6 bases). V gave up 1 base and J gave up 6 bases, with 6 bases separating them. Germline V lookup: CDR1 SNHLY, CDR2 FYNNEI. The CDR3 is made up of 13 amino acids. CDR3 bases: TGTGCCAGCAGTGAAGACAGGGCCGGGGAGCTGTTTTTT. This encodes CASSEDRAGELFF.

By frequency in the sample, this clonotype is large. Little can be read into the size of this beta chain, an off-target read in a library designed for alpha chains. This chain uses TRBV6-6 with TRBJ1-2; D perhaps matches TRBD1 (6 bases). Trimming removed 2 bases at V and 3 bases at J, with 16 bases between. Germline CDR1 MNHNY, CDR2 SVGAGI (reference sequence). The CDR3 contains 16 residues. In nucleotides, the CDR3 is TGTGCCAGCAGTTACAAGGGGGAGATGCCTGACTATGGCTACACCTTC. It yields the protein CASSYKGEMPDYGYTF.

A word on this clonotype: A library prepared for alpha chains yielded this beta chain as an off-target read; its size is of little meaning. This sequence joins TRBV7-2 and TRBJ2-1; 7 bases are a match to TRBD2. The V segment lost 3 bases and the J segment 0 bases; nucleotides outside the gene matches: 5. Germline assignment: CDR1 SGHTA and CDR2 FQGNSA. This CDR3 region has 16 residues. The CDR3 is CASSFSLASSYNEQFF. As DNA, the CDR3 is TGTGCCAGCAGCTTCTCACTAGCGTCCTCCTACAATGAGCAGTTCTTC.

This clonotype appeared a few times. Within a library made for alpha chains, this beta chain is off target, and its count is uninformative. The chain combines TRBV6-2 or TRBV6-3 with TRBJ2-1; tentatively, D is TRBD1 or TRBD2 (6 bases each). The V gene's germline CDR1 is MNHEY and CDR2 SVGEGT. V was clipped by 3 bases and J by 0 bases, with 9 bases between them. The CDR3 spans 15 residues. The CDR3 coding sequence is TGTGCCAGCAGTTATGGGGGGCCCTCCTACAATGAGCAGTTCTTC. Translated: CASSYGGPSYNEQFF.

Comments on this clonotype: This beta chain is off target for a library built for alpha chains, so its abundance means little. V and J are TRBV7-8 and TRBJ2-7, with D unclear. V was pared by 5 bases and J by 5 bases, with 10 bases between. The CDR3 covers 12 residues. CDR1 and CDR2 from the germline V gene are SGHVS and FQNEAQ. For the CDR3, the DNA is TGTGCCAGCAGCGCCGTAGGGAACGAGCAGTACGTC. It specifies CASSAVGNEQYV.

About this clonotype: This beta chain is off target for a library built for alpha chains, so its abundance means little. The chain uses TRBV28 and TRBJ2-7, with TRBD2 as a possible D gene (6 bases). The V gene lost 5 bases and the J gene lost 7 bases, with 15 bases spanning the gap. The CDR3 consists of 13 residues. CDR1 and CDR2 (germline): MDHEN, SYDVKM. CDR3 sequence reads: CASSPGEQPEQYF. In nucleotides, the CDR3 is TGTGCCAGCAGTCCGGGGGAGCAACCTGAGCAGTACTTC.

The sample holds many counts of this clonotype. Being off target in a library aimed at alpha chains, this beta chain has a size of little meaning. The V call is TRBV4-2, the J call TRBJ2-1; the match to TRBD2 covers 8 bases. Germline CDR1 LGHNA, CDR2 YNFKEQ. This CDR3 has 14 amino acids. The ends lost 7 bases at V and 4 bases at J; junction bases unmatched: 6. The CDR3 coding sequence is TGTGCCAGCACCACTAGCGGAGAATACAATGAGCAGTTCTTC. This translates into CASTTSGEYNEQFF.

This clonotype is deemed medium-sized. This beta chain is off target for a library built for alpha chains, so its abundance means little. CDR3 sequence (DNA): TGTGCCAGCAGCAAACTAGCGGGGATCTACAATGAGCAGTTCTTC. Translating gives CASSKLAGIYNEQFF. The chain joins TRBV12-3 or TRBV12-4 to TRBJ2-1, with 10 positions matching TRBD2. The CDR3 has 15 residues. Germline trimming cut 6 bases from V and 3 bases from J; bases unmatched to any gene: 5.